These 8 T cell receptor beta chains were all obtained from the same sample, sequenced in a study of blood T cells in healthy people across ages. For the second PCR, which ran for 7 to 11 cycles, a sample-barcoded 5' primer and a J-beta primer mix were used. TCRdb re-called the 5' RACE reads through MiXCR, storing one row per CDR3 protein. The sample yields more than 900,000 distinct CDR3 sequences, around 25% seen once. This sample was shared with a second study, whose subject was T cells of mothers and their children.

Sequences were obtained from blood. The source of these receptors is a girl aged 2 to 10 in good health.

This clonotype turned up a few times. The rearrangement links TRBV5-5 to TRBJ1-4; 7 nucleotides line up with TRBD1. The CDR3 is 15 amino acids. V lost 2 bases, J lost 5 bases, and 6 bases stayed unmatched. The germline V gene has CDR1 SGHKS and CDR2 YYEKEE (reference sequence). The CDR3 reads CASSFYTGENEKLFF. Here the CDR3 DNA reads TGTGCCAGCAGCTTTTATACAGGGGAGAATGAAAAACTGTTTTTT.

The sample holds a few counts of this clonotype. V and J are TRBV20-1 and TRBJ2-1; D gene unclear. CDR3 size: 14 residues. The V end lost 0 bases, the J end lost 8 bases, and 14 bases lay between the germline ends. Germline V lookup: CDR1 DFQATT, CDR2 SNEGSKA (reference sequence). The CDR3 DNA is TGCAGTGCTAGAGATCAACCGGCTCGGGATGAGCAGTTCTTC. Translation: CSARDQPARDEQFF.

This clonotype appeared a few times. The chain uses TRBV12-3 or TRBV12-4 and TRBJ2-1; perhaps TRBD2 as D (6 bases). V lost 5 bases, J lost 3 bases, and 14 bases lay in between. The CDR3 has 15 amino acids. In nucleotides, the CDR3 is TGTGCCAGCAGTCCCGGGACTCAAATCTACAATGAGCAGTTCTTC. Amino acid sequence: CASSPGTQIYNEQFF.

The CDR3 DNA follows: TGTGCCAGCAGCTACCCCGGGACTAGCGGGAGCCTGTACCAAGAGACCCAGTACTTC. It encodes CASSYPGTSGSLYQETQYF. The J gene is TRBJ2-5, the V gene TRBV7-9, with 14 positions matching TRBD2. Germline CDR1 is SEHNR and CDR2 is FQNEAQ (reference sequence). The V gene end was trimmed by 4 bases and the J gene end by 0 bases; junction bases not matched to a gene: 10. This CDR3 spans 19 amino acids. Filled out from reference TRBV7-9 and TRBJ2-5, the complete variable domain reads DTGVSQNPRHKITKRGQNVTFRCDPISEHNRLYWYRQTLGQGPEFLTYFQNEAQLEKSRLLSDRFSAERPKGSFSTLEIQRTEQGDSAMYLCASSYPGTSGSLYQETQYFGPGTRLLVL.

This clonotype was picked up a small number of times. The V gene is TRBV7-9, the J gene TRBJ2-2; D possibly corresponds to TRBD1 (6 bases). The length of the CDR3 is 14 residues. Trimming removed 5 bases at V and 6 bases at J, with 13 bases between. Germline-derived CDR1 and CDR2 are SEHNR and FQNEAQ (reference sequence). In DNA form, the CDR3 reads TGTGCCAGCAGCGAAAGGCAGGGGTCCGGGGAGCTGTTTTTT. Translating gives CASSERQGSGELFF.

The sample holds a few counts of this clonotype. This chain links TRBV11-2 with TRBJ2-1; 13 nucleotides line up with TRBD2. The germline CDR1 and CDR2 sequences are SGHAT and FQNNGV. The CDR3 is 14 amino acids. Trimming removed 4 bases from V and 9 bases from J; junction bases left unmatched: 3. CDR3 in DNA: TGTGCCAGCAGCTCGGGACTAGCGGGGACTGAGCAGTTCTTC. This sequence encodes CASSSGLAGTEQFF.

The chain carries TRBV6-2 or TRBV6-3 and TRBJ1-4; no clear D. V lost 2 bases and J lost 2, with 6 bases in between. The germline CDR1 and CDR2 sequences are MNHEY and SVGEGT. This CDR3 contains 14 residues. In DNA form, the CDR3 reads TGTGCCAGCAGTTACCCCGAGACTAATGAAAAACTGTTTTTT. It yields the protein CASSYPETNEKLFF.

In its sample, this clonotype was seen a few times. CDR3 protein: CASYDPYEQYF. The CDR3 DNA follows: TGTGCCAGCTATGACCCCTACGAGCAGTACTTC. This rearrangement joins TRBV5-6 to TRBJ2-7; D is unresolved. With 7 bases removed from V and 2 bases from J, the gap between germline ends came to 7 bases. CDR1 and CDR2 from the germline V gene are SGHDT and YYEEEE. The CDR3 is 11 amino acids. Combining the CDR3 with reference TRBV5-6 and TRBJ2-7 gives the whole variable domain DAGVTQSPTHLIKTRGQQVTLRCSPKSGHDTVSWYQQALGQGPQFIFQYYEEEERQRGNFPDRFSGHQFPNYSSELNVNALLLGDSALYLCASYDPYEQYFGPGTRLTVT.